The T cell receptor (beta chain) described here comes from a study of blood T cells in healthy people across ages. This clonotype showed up just a few times. A second PCR of about 7 to 12 cycles used a sample-barcoded 5' primer and a J-beta primer mix. TCRdb itself ran the 5' RACE reads through MiXCR, one entry per CDR3 protein. Of 700,000 to 900,000 distinct CDR3 sequences in the sample, approximately 55% were seen once. This CDR3 contains 13 residues. CDR1 is SGHTA and CDR2 is FQGTGA in the germline V gene. The germline V and J ends were trimmed by 2 bases and 4 bases, with 9 bases remaining between them.

The sequence was collected from a man of 80 years or more in good health. Sequencing was performed on blood. The chain is built from TRBV7-3 and TRBJ2-7; D is unresolved. The CDR3 sequence is CASSLSPIYEQYF. DNA for the CDR3: TGTGCCAGCAGCTTATCCCCCATATACGAGCAGTACTTC.